What follows are 22 T cell receptor beta chains derived from one specimen sequenced in a study of blood T cell repertoires in COVID-19. Data came from immunoSEQ multiplex PCR; TCRdb stores just in-frame clones and leaves some out. This table has 150,000 to 180,000 clones, about three quarters appearing once. Sequencing was carried out using peripheral blood. The receptors here all came from an older man with acute or convalescent COVID-19.

CDR3: CASSEGGGVAYGYTF. The CDR3 region has the DNA TGTGCCAGCAGTGAAGGAGGGGGCGTCGCCTATGGCTACACCTTC. The chain is built from TRBV25-1 and TRBJ1-2, with 7 bases matching TRBD1. J gave up 4 bases and V 2 bases, and 7 bases lay outside the gene matches. Looked up from germline, CDR1 is MGHDK and CDR2 is SYGVNS. This CDR3 spans 15 amino acids.

The rearrangement joins TRBV11-2 to TRBJ2-5, with D perhaps matching TRBD2 (6 bases). Germline lookup yields CDR1 SGHAT and CDR2 FQNNGV. V was shortened by 3 bases and J by 2 bases, with 13 bases between the two germline ends. The CDR3 spans 15 residues. This CDR3 is CASSFRVGGQETQYF. In DNA form, the CDR3 reads TGTGCCAGCAGCTTCAGGGTGGGAGGACAAGAGACCCAGTACTTC.

This clone has just one count. The chain couples TRBV3-1 (or the pseudogene TRBV3-2) to TRBJ1-1; D possibly corresponds to TRBD1 (6 bases). The V end lost 6 bases, the J end lost 2 bases, and 13 bases lay between the germline ends. CDR3 length: 14 amino acids. The germline V gene encodes CDR1 LGHDT and CDR2 YNNKEL (reference sequence). CDR3 loop: CASREQGFNTEAFF. The CDR3 DNA reads as TGTGCCAGCAGAGAGCAGGGGTTTAACACTGAAGCTTTCTTT.

This chain links TRBV12-3 or TRBV12-4 with TRBJ2-2; D is perhaps TRBD2 (5 bases). Between the trimmed V and J ends, which lost 3 bases and 7 bases, there was a span of 6 bases. The CDR3 has 12 amino acids. The CDR3 sequence: CASSFEGGELFF. DNA for the CDR3: TGTGCCAGCAGTTTCGAGGGCGGGGAGCTGTTTTTT.

The chain links TRBV15 to TRBJ2-2, with 7 bases matching TRBD1. This CDR3 has 19 amino acids. V lost 3 bases, J lost 1 base, and 14 bases stayed unmatched. Germline assignment: CDR1 LNHNV and CDR2 YYDKDF (reference sequence). The CDR3 loop is CATSRGLFYRGRNTGELFF. The CDR3 DNA is TGTGCCACCAGCAGGGGATTGTTTTACAGGGGACGGAACACCGGGGAGCTGTTTTTT.

The chain combines TRBV7-9 with TRBJ2-2, with 9 bases aligning to TRBD2. The CDR3 runs to 16 residues. V shed 4 bases and J 2 bases; nucleotides not matched to a gene: 5. The germline V gene has CDR1 SEHNR and CDR2 FQNEAQ (reference sequence). The chain's CDR3 is CASSSGGLANTGELFF. The CDR3 DNA reads TGTGCCAGCAGCTCCGGGGGACTAGCAAACACCGGGGAGCTGTTTTTT.

CDR3 region: CASSGGSYNEQFF. The DNA of the CDR3 is TGTGCCAGTTCGGGGGGGAGCTACAATGAGCAGTTCTTC. The rearrangement joins TRBV7-2 to TRBJ2-1; TRBD2 matches at 8 bases. Germline trimming cut 9 bases from V and 3 bases from J; bases unmatched to any gene: 4. The CDR3 runs 13 residues. Germline V gives CDR1 SGHTA, CDR2 FQGNSA. The complete variable domain, with remaining parts taken from reference TRBV7-2 and TRBJ2-1, reads GAGVSQSPSNKVTEKGKDVELRCDPISGHTALYWYRQSLGQGLEFLIYFQGNSAPDKSGLPSDRFSAERTGGSVSTLTIQRTQQEDSAVYLCASSGGSYNEQFFGPGTRLTVL.

The chain joins TRBV7-2 to TRBJ2-2; TRBD2 matches at 8 bases. This CDR3 comprises 16 residues. Germline CDR1 reads SGHTA; CDR2 reads FQGNSA. The V segment lost 2 bases and the J segment 4 bases; nucleotides outside the gene matches: 6. The CDR3 DNA reads TGTGCCAGCAGCTTACGTCTAGCGGGCCTCACCGGGGAGCTGTTTTTT. As protein: CASSLRLAGLTGELFF.

The chain joins TRBV11-2 to TRBJ1-2; TRBD1 matches at 7 bases. The CDR3 length is 15 residues. CDR1 is SGHAT and CDR2 is FQNNGV in the germline V gene. The V segment lost 1 base and the J segment 6 bases; nucleotides outside the gene matches: 8. CDR3 sequence reads: CASSLVGSTGDGYTF. CDR3 nucleotide sequence: TGTGCCAGCAGCTTAGTCGGTAGTACAGGGGATGGCTACACCTTC.

The chain links TRBV19 to TRBJ2-1, with D possibly matching TRBD2 (6 bases). V lost 11 bases and J 4 bases, leaving 21 bases between the germline ends. From germline, CDR1 is LNHDA and CDR2 SQIVND (reference sequence). This CDR3 has 15 amino acids. CDR3 nucleotide sequence: TGTGCCTGTCGGACTACCCAAGTGGGATACAATGAGCAGTTCTTC. This translates into CACRTTQVGYNEQFF. Full variable domain (missing parts from reference TRBV19 and TRBJ2-1): DGGITQSPKYLFRKEGQNVTLSCEQNLNHDAMYWYRQDPGQGLRLIYYSQIVNDFQKGDIAEGYSVSREKKESFPLTVTSAQKNPTAFYLCACRTTQVGYNEQFFGPGTRLTVL.

This clone appeared once. J is TRBJ1-1 and V is TRBV2; D possibly corresponds to TRBD1 (5 bases). Trimming cost V 3 bases and J 1 base, with 15 bases left between them. Per germline, CDR1 SNHLY and CDR2 FYNNEI. This CDR3 region has 16 residues. The CDR3 here is CASSDLYSTENTEAFF. The DNA of the CDR3 is TGTGCCAGCAGTGACCTATATTCGACAGAGAACACTGAAGCTTTCTTT. Combining the CDR3 with reference TRBV2 and TRBJ1-1 gives the whole variable domain EPEVTQTPSHQVTQMGQEVILRCVPISNHLYFYWYRQILGQKVEFLVSFYNNEISEKSEIFDDQFSVERPDGSNFTLKIRSTKLEDSAMYFCASSDLYSTENTEAFFGQGTRLTVV.

J is TRBJ2-1 and V is TRBV15; 7 nucleotides agree with TRBD2. Germline values: CDR1 LNHNV, CDR2 YYDKDF (reference sequence). The CDR3 contains 15 residues. The trim removed 4 bases at V and 0 bases at J, leaving 3 bases unmatched. Written as DNA, the CDR3 is TGTGCCACCAGCAACGGGGGGACCTCCTACAATGAGCAGTTCTTC. Its translation is CATSNGGTSYNEQFF.

The chain uses TRBV3-1 (or the pseudogene TRBV3-2) and TRBJ1-2, with 10 bases lining up with TRBD1. Trimming at V came to 4 bases and at J to 8 bases, leaving 7 bases not matched to a gene. This CDR3 is 14 amino acids long. CDR1 is LGHDT, CDR2 YNNKEL, per germline (reference sequence). DNA for the CDR3: TGTGCCAGCAGCCGCGGACAGGGGGATTTCGGCTACACCTTC. The encoded protein is CASSRGQGDFGYTF.

The chain joins TRBV5-1 to TRBJ1-1, with 7 bases matching TRBD1. CDR3 size: 16 residues. Losses at the gene ends were 0 bases for V and 3 bases for J; bases not matched to a gene: 8. Germline lookup yields CDR1 SGHRS and CDR2 YFSETQ. The DNA for the CDR3 is TGCGCCAGCAGCTTGGGAGCACAGGGGCTGGACACTGAAGCTTTCTTT. Its protein is CASSLGAQGLDTEAFF.

V is TRBV5-1 and J is TRBJ2-2; D is perhaps TRBD1 (6 bases). Germline V lookup: CDR1 SGHRS, CDR2 YFSETQ. The CDR3 contains 16 residues. V shed 4 bases and J shed 4 bases, with 17 bases lying between them. The CDR3 is CASSVQTGSVTGELFF. The CDR3 DNA follows: TGCGCCAGCAGCGTTCAAACAGGGTCGGTCACCGGGGAGCTGTTTTTT.

The genes are TRBV2 and TRBJ1-4, with TRBD1 as a possible D gene (6 bases). CDR3 length: 13 amino acids. Trimming shortened V by 6 bases and J by 7 bases, and 12 bases separated the two germline ends. The germline gives CDR1 SNHLY, CDR2 FYNNEI. CDR3 bases: TGTGCCAGCAGGGAATGGACAGCTGAAAAACTGTTTTTT. This gives the protein CASREWTAEKLFF.

The table lists this clone with a count of one. J is TRBJ2-3 and V is TRBV11-3; TRBD2 matches 8 bases. Germline V gene sequence: CDR1 SGHNT, CDR2 YENEEA. J gave up 5 bases and V 8 bases, and 9 bases lay outside the gene matches. This CDR3 spans 14 amino acids. The CDR3 coding sequence is TGTGCCAGCTCTCCGGGGGGGCAGGGAGATACGCAGTATTTT. This codes for CASSPGGQGDTQYF.

This clone was seen a handful of times. DNA of the CDR3: TGTGCCAGCAGTCGCGGACTAACGAACACCGGGGAGCTGTTTTTT. This translates into CASSRGLTNTGELFF. The chain joins TRBV5-6 to TRBJ2-2; TRBD2 might be the D (6 bases). Germline CDR1 is SGHDT and CDR2 is YYEEEE. The length of the CDR3 is 15 residues. V was cut by 5 bases and J by 0 bases, with 11 bases left in between.

J is TRBJ2-2 and V is TRBV3-1 (or the pseudogene TRBV3-2); TRBD2 matches 14 bases. The germline gives CDR1 LGHDT, CDR2 YNNKEL (reference sequence). V was clipped by 5 bases and J by 0 bases; unmatched bases: 8. The CDR3 runs to 19 residues. CDR3: CASSYRLAGGPSNTGELFF. The CDR3 DNA is TGTGCCAGCAGCTACCGACTAGCGGGGGGGCCCTCGAACACCGGGGAGCTGTTTTTT.

The chain uses TRBV5-8 and TRBJ1-4; D is possibly TRBD1 (5 bases). The CDR3 has 13 residues. Germline CDR1 reads SGHTS; CDR2 reads YDEGEE. V was trimmed by 5 bases and J by 7 bases, leaving 12 bases between them. The CDR3 coding sequence is TGTGCCAGCAGTGGCGCAGGGTTTGAAAAACTGTTTTTT. Its translation: CASSGAGFEKLFF.

The chain has TRBV5-8 and TRBJ1-1; D unclear. Between the trimmed V and J ends, which lost 0 bases and 1 base, there was a span of 13 bases. Germline values: CDR1 SGHTS, CDR2 YDEGEE. The CDR3 sequence is 16 residues long. This chain's CDR3 is CASSLAPRPTNTEAFF. CDR3 sequence (DNA): TGTGCCAGCAGCTTGGCCCCCAGGCCAACGAACACTGAAGCTTTCTTT.

The chain is built from TRBV7-2 and TRBJ2-3, with D maybe TRBD2 (6 bases). Trimming stripped 1 base from V and 2 bases from J, with 16 bases between. Germline V CDR1 and CDR2: SGHTA, FQGNSA. This CDR3 has 17 amino acids. The CDR3 sequence is CASSLEVVGGLTDTQYF. As DNA, the CDR3 is TGTGCCAGCAGCTTAGAAGTGGTCGGGGGACTCACAGATACGCAGTATTTT.